This entry lists 11 T cell receptor beta chains sequenced from one sample in a study of cytomegalovirus exposure and HLA in healthy donors. It was with 60 Vbeta and 13 Jbeta primers that the PCR ran. TCRdb keeps only in-frame clones here, not all; method: immunoSEQ multiplex PCR. This table holds under 150,000 clones, about 83% found once. Sequencing used PBMCs. Every receptor here comes from a girl aged 2 to 9 in good health and CMV-seronegative.

The chain couples TRBV13 to TRBJ2-5, with a possible D match to TRBD1 (5 bases). The end of the DNA aligns better with TRBJ2-7, so the J call may be wrong. The germline V gene has CDR1 PRHDT and CDR2 FYEKMQ (reference sequence). CDR3 length: 16 amino acids. The CDR3 here is CASSSRTGWGLYEQYF. In DNA form, the CDR3 reads TGTGCCAGCAGCTCAAGGACGGGTTGGGGCCTCTACGAGCAGTACTTC.

The V call is TRBV2, the J call TRBJ1-1; a possible D gene is TRBD1 (5 bases). The V end was cut by 6 bases, the J end by 2 bases, with 19 bases between. The CDR3 extends over 16 amino acids. Per the germline V gene, CDR1 is SNHLY and CDR2 is FYNNEI. The CDR3 DNA reads as TGTGCCAGCAGGATGCAACGGGGGAAGGGAAACACTGAAGCTTTCTTT. It yields the protein CASRMQRGKGNTEAFF.

The chain links TRBV5-6 to TRBJ2-7; 7 bases are a match to TRBD1. The V and J ends lost 4 bases and 3 bases, in that order; junction bases with no gene match: 10. Germline V CDR1 and CDR2: SGHDT, YYEEEE. The CDR3 is 15 amino acids. CDR3 sequence: CASSLYRDSSYEQYF. The CDR3 DNA sequence: TGTGCCAGCAGCCTGTACCGGGACAGCAGCTACGAGCAGTACTTC.

This clone was found a few times. The chain carries TRBV5-6 and TRBJ2-1; D may be TRBD1 (5 bases). The CDR3 has 12 residues. The ends were cut back, 2 bases at V and 12 bases at J, with 12 bases in the middle. Germline loops: CDR1 SGHDT, CDR2 YYEEEE. The CDR3 is CASSLRQYGQFF. The CDR3 nucleotides read TGTGCCAGCAGCTTACGACAGTACGGGCAGTTCTTC.

The chain has TRBV4-2 and TRBJ2-7; D is uncertain. The ends were cut back, 4 bases at V and 2 bases at J, with 12 bases in the middle. This CDR3 is 14 amino acids long. The germline CDR1 and CDR2 sequences are LGHNA and YNFKEQ. The CDR3 bases are TGTGCCAGCAGCCCAGGTGTTTTCGCCTACGAGCAGTACTTC. Translating it yields CASSPGVFAYEQYF.

The V gene is TRBV28, the J gene TRBJ2-7; D uncertain. V gave up 4 bases and J gave up 1 base, with 14 bases separating them. The length of the CDR3 is 15 residues. From germline, CDR1 is MDHEN and CDR2 SYDVKM. The CDR3 DNA follows: TGTGCCAGCAGTTCTCGACGGGTACCGTCCTACGAGCAGTACTTC. This encodes CASSSRRVPSYEQYF.

This clone was picked up a small number of times. V and J are TRBV28 and TRBJ2-2; D remains unclear. This CDR3 has 14 residues. The ends were cut back, 7 bases at V and 4 bases at J, with 13 bases in the middle. Looked up from germline, CDR1 is MDHEN and CDR2 is SYDVKM. The DNA of the CDR3 is TGTGCCAGCATCCAAAATCGCGTCACCGGGGAGCTGTTTTTT. This sequence encodes CASIQNRVTGELFF.

The chain has TRBV2 and TRBJ1-5; the match to TRBD1 covers 7 bases. Germline assignment: CDR1 SNHLY and CDR2 FYNNEI. Trimming at V came to 0 bases and at J to 2 bases, leaving 4 bases not matched to a gene. The CDR3 consists of 16 residues. This CDR3 is CASSEAAGGGNQPQHF. The CDR3 DNA reads as TGTGCCAGCAGTGAAGCGGCAGGGGGTGGCAATCAGCCCCAGCATTTT. Supplemented by reference TRBV2 and TRBJ1-5, the full variable domain reads EPEVTQTPSHQVTQMGQEVILRCVPISNHLYFYWYRQILGQKVEFLVSFYNNEISEKSEIFDDQFSVERPDGSNFTLKIRSTKLEDSAMYFCASSEAAGGGNQPQHFGDGTRLSIL.

The rearrangement uses TRBV27 and TRBJ1-2, with TRBD1 identical over 9 bases. The CDR3 has 14 amino acids. Germline values: CDR1 MNHEY, CDR2 SMNVEV (reference sequence). The V and J ends lost 3 bases and 5 bases, in that order; junction bases with no gene match: 4. CDR3 region: CASSLKQGAYGYTF. The CDR3, as DNA: TGTGCCAGCAGTTTGAAACAGGGGGCGTATGGCTACACCTTC.

The chain combines TRBV6-5 with TRBJ2-7; D gene ambiguous. CDR1 and CDR2 (germline): MNHEY, SVGAGI. The CDR3 runs 13 residues. Trimming took off 3 bases at V and 1 base at J, with 7 bases between the two ends. The CDR3 sequence: CASSYARSYEQYF. As DNA, the CDR3 is TGTGCCAGCAGTTATGCCAGGTCCTACGAGCAGTACTTC.

This rearrangement joins TRBV7-6 to TRBJ1-3; weak D call: TRBD1 (6 bases). CDR3 length equals 13 residues. V lost 3 bases, J lost 8 bases, and 11 bases lay in between. Germline values: CDR1 SGHVS, CDR2 FNYEAQ. The DNA of the CDR3 is TGTGCCAGCAGCTTGCGGGGGGCATACACCATATATTTT. This encodes CASSLRGAYTIYF. Full variable domain (remainder filled in from reference TRBV7-6 and TRBJ1-3): GAGVSQSPRYKVTKRGQDVALRCDPISGHVSLYWYRQALGQGPEFLTYFNYEAQQDKSGLPNDRFSAERPEGSISTLTIQRTEQRDSAMYRCASSLRGAYTIYFGEGSWLTVV.